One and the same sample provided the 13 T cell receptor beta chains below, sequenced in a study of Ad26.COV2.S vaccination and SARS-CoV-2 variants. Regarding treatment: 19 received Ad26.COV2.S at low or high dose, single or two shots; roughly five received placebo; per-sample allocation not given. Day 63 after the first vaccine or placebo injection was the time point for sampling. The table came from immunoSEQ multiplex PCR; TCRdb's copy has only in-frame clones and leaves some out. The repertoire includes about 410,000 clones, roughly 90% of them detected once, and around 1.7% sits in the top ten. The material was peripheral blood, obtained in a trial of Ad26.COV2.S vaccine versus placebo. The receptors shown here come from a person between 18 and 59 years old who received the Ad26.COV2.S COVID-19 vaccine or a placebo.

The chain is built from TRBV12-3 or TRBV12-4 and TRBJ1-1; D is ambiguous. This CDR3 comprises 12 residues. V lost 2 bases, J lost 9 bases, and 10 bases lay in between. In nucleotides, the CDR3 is TGTGCCAGCAGTTTAAACGGGATGAAAGCTTTCTTT. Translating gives CASSLNGMKAFF.

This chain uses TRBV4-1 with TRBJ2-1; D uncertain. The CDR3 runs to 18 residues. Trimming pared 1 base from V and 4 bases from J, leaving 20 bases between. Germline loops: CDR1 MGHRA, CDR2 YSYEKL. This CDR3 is CASSQVGPEETQYNEQFF. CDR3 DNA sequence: TGCGCCAGCAGCCAAGTAGGGCCTGAGGAGACCCAGTACAATGAGCAGTTCTTC.

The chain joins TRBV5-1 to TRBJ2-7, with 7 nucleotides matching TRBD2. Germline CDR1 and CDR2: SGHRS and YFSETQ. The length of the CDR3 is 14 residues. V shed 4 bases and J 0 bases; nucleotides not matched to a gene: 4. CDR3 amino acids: CASSAGVTSYEQYF. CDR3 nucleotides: TGCGCCAGCAGCGCGGGAGTGACCTCCTACGAGCAGTACTTC.

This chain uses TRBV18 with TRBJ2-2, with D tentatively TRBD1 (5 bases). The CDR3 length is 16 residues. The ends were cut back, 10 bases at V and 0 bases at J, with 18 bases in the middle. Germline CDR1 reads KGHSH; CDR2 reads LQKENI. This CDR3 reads CAIPTAAGPNTGELFF. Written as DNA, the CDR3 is TGTGCCATCCCGACAGCCGCAGGGCCGAACACCGGGGAGCTGTTTTTT.

The CDR3 protein is CASSSEGGVNTEAFF. The DNA for the CDR3 is TGCGCCAGCTCATCCGAGGGCGGTGTGAACACTGAAGCTTTCTTT. The chain joins TRBV5-1 to TRBJ1-1; D ambiguous. Trimming took 7 bases from V and 0 from J, leaving 16 bases between them. From germline, CDR1 is SGHRS and CDR2 YFSETQ. The length of the CDR3 is 15 residues.

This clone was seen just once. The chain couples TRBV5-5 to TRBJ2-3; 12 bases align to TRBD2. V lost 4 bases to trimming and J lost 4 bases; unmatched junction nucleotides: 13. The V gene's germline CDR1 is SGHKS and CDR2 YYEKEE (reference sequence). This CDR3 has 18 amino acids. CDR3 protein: CASSENLAGGPFSDTQYF. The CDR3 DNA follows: TGTGCCAGCAGCGAGAACCTAGCGGGGGGGCCTTTCTCAGATACGCAGTATTTT.

The CDR3 bases are TGTGCCAGCTCACTAGGGGTAGATCAGCCCCAGCATTTT. Encoded protein: CASSLGVDQPQHF. V is TRBV18 and J is TRBJ1-5; D possibly corresponds to TRBD1 (5 bases). This CDR3 is 13 amino acids long. Germline CDR1 is KGHSH and CDR2 is LQKENI. Trimming took off 4 bases at V and 5 bases at J, with 9 bases between the two ends.

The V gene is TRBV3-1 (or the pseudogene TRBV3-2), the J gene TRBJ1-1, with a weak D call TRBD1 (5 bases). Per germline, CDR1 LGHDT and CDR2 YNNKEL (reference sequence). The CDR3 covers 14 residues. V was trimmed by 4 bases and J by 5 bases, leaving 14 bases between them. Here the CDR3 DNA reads TGTGCCAGCAGCCGAGCCACCGGGGGTACTGAAGCTTTCTTT. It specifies CASSRATGGTEAFF.

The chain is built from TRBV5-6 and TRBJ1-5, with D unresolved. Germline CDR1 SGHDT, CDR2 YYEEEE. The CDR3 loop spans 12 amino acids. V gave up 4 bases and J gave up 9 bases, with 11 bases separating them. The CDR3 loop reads CASSILLGPQHF. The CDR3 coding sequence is TGTGCCAGCAGCATCCTTCTCGGGCCCCAGCATTTT.

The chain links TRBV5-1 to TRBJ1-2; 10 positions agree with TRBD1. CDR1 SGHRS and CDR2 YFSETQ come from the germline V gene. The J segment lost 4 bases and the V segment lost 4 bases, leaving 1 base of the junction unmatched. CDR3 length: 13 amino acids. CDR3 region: CASSGTGAYGYTF. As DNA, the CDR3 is TGCGCCAGCAGCGGGACAGGGGCCTATGGCTACACCTTC. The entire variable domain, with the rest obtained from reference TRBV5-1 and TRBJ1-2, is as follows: KAGVTQTPRYLIKTRGQQVTLSCSPISGHRSVSWYQQTPGQGLQFLFEYFSETQRNKGNFPGRFSGRQFSNSRSEMNVSTLELGDSALYLCASSGTGAYGYTFGSGTRLTVV.

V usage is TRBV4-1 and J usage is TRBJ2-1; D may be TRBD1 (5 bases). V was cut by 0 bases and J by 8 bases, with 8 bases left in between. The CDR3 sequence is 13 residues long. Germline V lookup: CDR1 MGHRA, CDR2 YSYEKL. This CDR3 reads CASSQDFRDEQFF. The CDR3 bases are TGCGCCAGCAGCCAAGATTTCAGGGATGAGCAGTTCTTC.

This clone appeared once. CDR3 DNA: TGTGCCAGCAGCCATTCGACTATCTCTAGCACAGATACGCAGTATTTT. This sequence encodes CASSHSTISSTDTQYF. This sequence joins TRBV3-1 (or the pseudogene TRBV3-2) and TRBJ2-3, with a possible D match to TRBD2 (5 bases). The CDR3 has 16 amino acids. Germline V CDR1 and CDR2: LGHDT, YNNKEL (reference sequence). Trimming cost V 3 bases and J 0 bases, with 13 bases left between them.

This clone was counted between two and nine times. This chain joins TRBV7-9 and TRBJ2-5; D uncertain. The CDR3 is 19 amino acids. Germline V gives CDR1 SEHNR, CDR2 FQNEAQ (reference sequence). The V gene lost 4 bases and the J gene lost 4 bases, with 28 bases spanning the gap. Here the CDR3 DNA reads TGTGCCAGCAGCTCTGGTCGTCCAGGAGTAACCCTGCTGGGAGAGACCCAGTACTTC. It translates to CASSSGRPGVTLLGETQYF.